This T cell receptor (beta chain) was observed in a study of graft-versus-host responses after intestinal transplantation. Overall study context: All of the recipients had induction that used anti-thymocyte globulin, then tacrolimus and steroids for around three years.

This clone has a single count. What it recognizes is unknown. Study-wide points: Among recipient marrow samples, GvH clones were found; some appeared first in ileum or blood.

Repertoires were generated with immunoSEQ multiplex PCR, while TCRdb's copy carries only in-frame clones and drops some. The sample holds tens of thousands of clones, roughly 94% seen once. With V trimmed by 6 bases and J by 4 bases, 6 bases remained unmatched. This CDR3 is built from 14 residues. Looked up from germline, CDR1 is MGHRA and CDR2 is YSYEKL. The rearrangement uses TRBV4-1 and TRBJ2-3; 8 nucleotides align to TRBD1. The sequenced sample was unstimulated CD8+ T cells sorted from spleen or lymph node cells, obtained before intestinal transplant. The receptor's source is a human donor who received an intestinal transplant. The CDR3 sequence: CASRAGGLSDTQYF. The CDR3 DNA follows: TGCGCCAGCAGAGCAGGGGGCCTGTCAGATACGCAGTATTTT.